This T cell receptor (beta chain) was profiled in a study of control samples from healthy donors and cancer patients. CDR1 is LNHDA, CDR2 SQIVND, per germline (reference sequence). The length of the CDR3 is 14 residues. V lost 8 bases, J lost 2 bases, and 4 bases stayed unmatched. Some clones are missing from TCRdb's copy, which holds only in-frame ones; the method was immunoSEQ multiplex PCR. The sample shows 140,000 or so clones, about 91% of them seen only once. The sample holds a few counts of this clone. The rearrangement links TRBV19 to TRBJ2-2; 8 bases map to TRBD1. Sequencing was carried out using blood. This TCR was sampled from a man younger than 40 in good health. The CDR3 sequence is CASVQGANTGELFF. The CDR3 DNA reads TGTGCCAGTGTCCAGGGGGCAAACACCGGGGAGCTGTTTTTT.